This TCR beta chain was recovered during a study of blood T cell repertoires in COVID-19. The protocol was immunoSEQ multiplex PCR, while the TCRdb copy is restricted to in-frame clones and leaves out a portion. Of some 190,000 clones in the sample, approximately 85% were seen once. A single count supports this clone. The TCR originated in a woman in her 70s with active or convalescent COVID-19. Sequencing was done on a sample of peripheral blood.

Here the CDR3 reads CASSEKVRGGRATDTQYF. CDR3 nucleotide sequence: TGTGCCAGCAGTGAAAAGGTTCGCGGCGGGAGGGCCACAGATACGCAGTATTTT. The V gene is TRBV6-1, the J gene TRBJ2-3, with 9 bases matching TRBD2. The CDR3 spans 18 residues. Germline V gene lookup returns CDR1 MNHNS and CDR2 SASEGT. With V trimmed by 2 bases and J by 2 bases, 11 bases remained unmatched.